This TCR beta chain was identified during a study of beta chain features in type 1 diabetes. The sequenced template was cDNA made from the entire isolated RNA. Profiling relied on immunoSEQ multiplex PCR, and the TCRdb table lists in-frame clones only, not all of them. The sample has 280,000 or so clones; around 16% are singletons. Comments on this clone: The target antigen is unknown.

Trimming removed 0 bases from V and 1 base from J; junction bases left unmatched: 9. Germline assignment: CDR1 LGHNA and CDR2 YNFKEQ. This CDR3 is 18 amino acids long. Regarding the study as a whole: PCR might show a preference for shorter templates, equally across patients and controls. Among patients with Type 1 diabetes, TCRB CDR3s were moderately but significantly shorter in every one of the four CD4+ subsets. Naive, central memory and regulatory TCRB repertoires appeared more similar among patients than healthy donors.

This receptor was identified in a man younger than 30 with type 1 diabetes. The chain combines TRBV4-2 with TRBJ2-7, with 10 bases fitting TRBD1. Sequencing used naive CD4+ T cells from blood. This CDR3 reads CASSQDGTGAPQSYEQYF. For the CDR3, the DNA is TGTGCCAGCAGCCAAGATGGGACAGGGGCGCCCCAATCCTACGAGCAGTACTTC.